The source of this T cell receptor beta chain is a study of T cell clonotyping in hematopoietic cell transplantation. The repertoire was sequenced with immunoSEQ multiplex PCR; TCRdb's copy has only in-frame clones and lacks some. The sample shows 35,000 to 50,000 clones, about 96% of them seen only once. From germline, CDR1 is SGHTA and CDR2 FQGNSA. With 3 bases removed from V and 2 bases from J, the gap between germline ends came to 10 bases. This CDR3 spans 14 amino acids. This clone was seen only once. Sample: peripheral blood mononuclear cells. The receptor comes from a young man in good health. Some clones in this sample may be carry-over from other donors' samples. The chain employs TRBV7-2 and TRBJ1-1, with D tentatively TRBD1 (5 bases). The CDR3 loop reads CASSLGGFNTEAFF. The CDR3, as DNA: TGTGCCAGCAGCTTGGGGGGGTTTAACACTGAAGCTTTCTTT.